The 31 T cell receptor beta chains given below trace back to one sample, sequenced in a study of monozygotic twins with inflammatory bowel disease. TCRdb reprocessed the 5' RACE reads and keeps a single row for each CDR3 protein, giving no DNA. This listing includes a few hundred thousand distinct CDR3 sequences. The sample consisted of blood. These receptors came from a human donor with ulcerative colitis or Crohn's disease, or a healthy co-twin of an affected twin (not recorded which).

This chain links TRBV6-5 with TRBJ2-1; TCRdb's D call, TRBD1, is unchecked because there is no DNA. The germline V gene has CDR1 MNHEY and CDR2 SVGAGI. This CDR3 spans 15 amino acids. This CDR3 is CASSYDRGAYNEQFF.

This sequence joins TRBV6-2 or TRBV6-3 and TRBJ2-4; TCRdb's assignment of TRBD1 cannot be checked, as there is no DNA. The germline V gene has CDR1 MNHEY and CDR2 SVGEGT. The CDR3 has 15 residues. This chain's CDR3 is CASSPQVRGADIQYF.

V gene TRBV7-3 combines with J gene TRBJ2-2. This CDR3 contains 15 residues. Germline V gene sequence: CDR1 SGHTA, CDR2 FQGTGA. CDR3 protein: CASSLVGRNTGELFF.

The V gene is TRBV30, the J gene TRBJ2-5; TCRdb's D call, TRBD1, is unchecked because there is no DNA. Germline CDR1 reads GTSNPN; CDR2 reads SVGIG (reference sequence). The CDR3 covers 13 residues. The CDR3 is CAWSGDMRETQYF.

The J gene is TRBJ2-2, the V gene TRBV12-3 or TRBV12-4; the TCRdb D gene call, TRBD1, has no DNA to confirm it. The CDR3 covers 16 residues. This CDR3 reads CASSLSGAVGTGELFF.

The CDR3 spells CASSLVRDSTYEQYF. This chain links TRBV12-3 or TRBV12-4 with TRBJ2-7; TCRdb picks TRBD1, but there is no DNA to check that call. This CDR3 spans 15 amino acids.

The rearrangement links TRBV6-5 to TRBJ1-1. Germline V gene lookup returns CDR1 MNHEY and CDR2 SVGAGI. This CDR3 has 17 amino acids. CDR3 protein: CASSYSIYIGLNTEAFF.

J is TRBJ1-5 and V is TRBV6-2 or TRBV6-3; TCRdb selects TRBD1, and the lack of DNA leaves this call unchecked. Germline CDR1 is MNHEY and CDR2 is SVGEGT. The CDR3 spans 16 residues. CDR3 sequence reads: CASSSQGALGNQPQHF.

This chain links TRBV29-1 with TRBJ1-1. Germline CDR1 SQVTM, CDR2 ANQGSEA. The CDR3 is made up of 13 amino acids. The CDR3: CSVEDRSDTEAFF.

CDR3: CASSLAAMNTEAFF. The chain employs TRBV7-9 and TRBJ1-1. The CDR3 runs 14 residues. Germline CDR1 reads SEHNR; CDR2 reads FQNEAQ (reference sequence).

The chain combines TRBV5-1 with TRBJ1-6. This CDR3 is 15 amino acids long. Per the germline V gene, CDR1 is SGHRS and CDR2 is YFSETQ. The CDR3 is CASSVDGLSASPLHF.

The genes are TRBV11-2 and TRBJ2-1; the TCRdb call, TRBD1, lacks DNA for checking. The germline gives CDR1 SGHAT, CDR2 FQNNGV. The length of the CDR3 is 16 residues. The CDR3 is CASSLAGQGQYNEQFF.

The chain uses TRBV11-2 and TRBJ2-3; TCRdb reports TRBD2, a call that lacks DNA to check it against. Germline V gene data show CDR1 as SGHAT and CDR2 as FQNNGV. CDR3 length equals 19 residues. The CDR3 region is CASRTRLAGTHYSRDTQYF.

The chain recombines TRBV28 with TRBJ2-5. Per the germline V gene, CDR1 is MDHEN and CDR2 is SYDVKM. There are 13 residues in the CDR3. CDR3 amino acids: CASSRTREETQYF.

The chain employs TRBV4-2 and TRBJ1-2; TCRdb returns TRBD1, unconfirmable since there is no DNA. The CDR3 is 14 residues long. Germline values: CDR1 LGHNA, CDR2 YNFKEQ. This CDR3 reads CASSQGGTGGGYTF.

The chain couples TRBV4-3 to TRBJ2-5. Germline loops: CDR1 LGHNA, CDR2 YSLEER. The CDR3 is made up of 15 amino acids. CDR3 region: CASSQDLDLGETQYF.

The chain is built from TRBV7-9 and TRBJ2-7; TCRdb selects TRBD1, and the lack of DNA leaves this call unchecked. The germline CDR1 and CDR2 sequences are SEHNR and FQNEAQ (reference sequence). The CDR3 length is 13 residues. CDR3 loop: CASSLWTGSEQYF.

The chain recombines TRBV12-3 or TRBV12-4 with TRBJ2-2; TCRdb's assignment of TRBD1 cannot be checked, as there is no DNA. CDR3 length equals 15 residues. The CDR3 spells CASSPLNVRGGELFF.

This chain's CDR3 is CASSYSIPGGGYNSPLHF. The rearrangement links TRBV6-5 to TRBJ1-6; TCRdb designates TRBD1, a call that cannot be tested without DNA. This CDR3 is built from 18 residues. From germline, CDR1 is MNHEY and CDR2 SVGAGI.

The chain's CDR3 is CASSLDSSPRGRQNIQYF. J is TRBJ2-4 and V is TRBV11-2; TCRdb calls TRBD2, which cannot be checked without DNA. This CDR3 contains 18 residues. Germline V lookup: CDR1 SGHAT, CDR2 FQNNGV.

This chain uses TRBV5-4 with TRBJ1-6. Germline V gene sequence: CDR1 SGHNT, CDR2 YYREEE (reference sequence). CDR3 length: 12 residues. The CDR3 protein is CASSLNNSPLHF.

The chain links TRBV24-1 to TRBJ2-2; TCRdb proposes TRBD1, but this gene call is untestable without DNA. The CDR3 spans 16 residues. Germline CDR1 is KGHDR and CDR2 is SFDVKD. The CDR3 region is CATSDRDRRPTGELFF.

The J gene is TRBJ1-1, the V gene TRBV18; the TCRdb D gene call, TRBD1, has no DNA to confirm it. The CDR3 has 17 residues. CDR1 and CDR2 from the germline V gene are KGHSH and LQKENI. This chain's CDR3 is CASSMAALANRVGEAFF.

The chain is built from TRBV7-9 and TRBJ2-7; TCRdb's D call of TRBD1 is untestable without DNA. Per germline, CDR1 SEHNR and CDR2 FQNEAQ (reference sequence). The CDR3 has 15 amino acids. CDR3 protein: CASSYRDRGLYEQYF.

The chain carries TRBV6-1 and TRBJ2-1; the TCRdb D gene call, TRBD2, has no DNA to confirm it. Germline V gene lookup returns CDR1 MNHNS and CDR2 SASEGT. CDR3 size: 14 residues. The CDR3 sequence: CASRQLGQYNEQFF.

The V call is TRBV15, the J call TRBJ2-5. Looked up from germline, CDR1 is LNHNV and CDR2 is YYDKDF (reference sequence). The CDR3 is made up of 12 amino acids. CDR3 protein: CATSRDMETQYF.

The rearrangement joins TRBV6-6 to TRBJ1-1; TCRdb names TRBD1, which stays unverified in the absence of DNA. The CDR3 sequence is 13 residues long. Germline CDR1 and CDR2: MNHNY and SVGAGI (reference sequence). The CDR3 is CASTLITGSEAFF.

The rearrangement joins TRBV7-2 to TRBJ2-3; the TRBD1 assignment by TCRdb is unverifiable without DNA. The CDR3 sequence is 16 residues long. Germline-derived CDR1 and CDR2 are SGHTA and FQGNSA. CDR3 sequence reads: CASALSRSALTDTQYF.

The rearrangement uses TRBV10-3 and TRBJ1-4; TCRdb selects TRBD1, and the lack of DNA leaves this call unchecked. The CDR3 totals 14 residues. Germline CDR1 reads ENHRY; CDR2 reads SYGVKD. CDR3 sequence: CAISAGTTNEKLFF.

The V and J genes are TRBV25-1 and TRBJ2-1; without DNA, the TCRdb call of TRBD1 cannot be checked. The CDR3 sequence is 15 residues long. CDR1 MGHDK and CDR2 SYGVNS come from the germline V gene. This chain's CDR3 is CASRVPGTGSNEQFF.

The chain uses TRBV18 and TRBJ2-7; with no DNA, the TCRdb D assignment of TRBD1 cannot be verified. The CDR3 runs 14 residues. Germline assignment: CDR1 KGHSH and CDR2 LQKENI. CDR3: CASSNGIQGYEQYF.